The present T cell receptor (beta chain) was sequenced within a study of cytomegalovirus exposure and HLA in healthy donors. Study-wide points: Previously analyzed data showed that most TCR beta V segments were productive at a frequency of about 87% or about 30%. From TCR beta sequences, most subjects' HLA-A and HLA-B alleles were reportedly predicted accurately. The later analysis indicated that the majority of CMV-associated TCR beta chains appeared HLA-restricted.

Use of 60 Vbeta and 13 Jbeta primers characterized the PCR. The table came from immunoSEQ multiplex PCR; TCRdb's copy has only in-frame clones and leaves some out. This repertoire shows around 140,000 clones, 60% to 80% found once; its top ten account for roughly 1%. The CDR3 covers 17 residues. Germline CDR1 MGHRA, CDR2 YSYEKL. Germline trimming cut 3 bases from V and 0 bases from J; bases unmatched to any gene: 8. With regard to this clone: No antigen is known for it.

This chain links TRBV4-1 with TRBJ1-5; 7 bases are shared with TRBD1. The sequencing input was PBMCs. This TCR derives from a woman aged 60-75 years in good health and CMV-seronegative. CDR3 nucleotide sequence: TGCGCCAGCAGCCAGGGGCCCAGGGGGAGTAGCAATCAGCCCCAGCATTTT. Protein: CASSQGPRGSSNQPQHF.